The TCR beta chain under discussion was sequenced for a study of T cell responses to AZD1222 COVID-19 vaccine. The assay was immunoSEQ multiplex PCR, and TCRdb's table has in-frame clones only and misses some. The sample includes about 180,000 clones, over 75% of them seen just once. Worth noting for this clone: Its antigen is unidentified.

Study-wide results and limits: Among spike-specific TCRs, nearly half reportedly target unmutated variant regions. Repertoire sampling was restricted to post-peak T cell response timepoints.

V dropped 4 bases and J dropped 7 bases, with 25 bases sitting between them. The CDR3 covers 17 residues. CDR1 SGHTA and CDR2 FQGNSA come from the germline V gene. Source: peripheral blood, taken on day 0 of AZD1222 vaccination. This receptor was taken from an adult in good health. This chain joins TRBV7-2 and TRBJ1-2; unclear D gene. The CDR3 protein is CASSSTIGRQAEVGYTF. DNA of the CDR3: TGTGCCAGCAGCTCTACTATAGGGCGGCAGGCGGAGGTTGGCTACACCTTC.